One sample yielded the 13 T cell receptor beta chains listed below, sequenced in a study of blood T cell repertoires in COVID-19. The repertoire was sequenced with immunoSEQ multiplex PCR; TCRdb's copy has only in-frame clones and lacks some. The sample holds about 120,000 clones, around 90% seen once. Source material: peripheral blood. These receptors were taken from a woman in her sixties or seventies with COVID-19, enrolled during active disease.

Written as DNA, the CDR3 is TGTGCCAGCAGTTCCCTGACAAGCTACAATGAGCAGTTCTTC. Protein: CASSSLTSYNEQFF. The genes are TRBV27 and TRBJ2-1; D is unclear. Germline V lookup: CDR1 MNHEY, CDR2 SMNVEV (reference sequence). The CDR3 covers 14 residues. The V gene lost 4 bases and the J gene lost 3 bases, with 10 bases spanning the gap.

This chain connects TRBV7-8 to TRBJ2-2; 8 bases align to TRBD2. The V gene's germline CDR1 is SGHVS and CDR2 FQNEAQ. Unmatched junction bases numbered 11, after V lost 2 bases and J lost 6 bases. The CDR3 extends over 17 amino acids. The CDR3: CASSLIGTGGWSGELFF. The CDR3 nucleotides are TGTGCCAGCAGCTTAATCGGAACGGGGGGGTGGTCCGGGGAGCTGTTTTTT.

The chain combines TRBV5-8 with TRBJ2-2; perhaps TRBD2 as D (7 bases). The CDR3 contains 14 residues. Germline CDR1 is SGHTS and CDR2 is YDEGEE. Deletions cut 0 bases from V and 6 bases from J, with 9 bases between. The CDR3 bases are TGTGCCAGCAGCTTGGCGGGGGGCGCCGGGGAGCTGTTTTTT. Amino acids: CASSLAGGAGELFF.

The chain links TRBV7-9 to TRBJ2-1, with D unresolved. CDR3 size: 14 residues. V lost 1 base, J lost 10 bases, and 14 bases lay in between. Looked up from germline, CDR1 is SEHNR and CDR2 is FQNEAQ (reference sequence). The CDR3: CASSLDGPLREQFF. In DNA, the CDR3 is TGTGCCAGCAGCTTAGATGGGCCCTTAAGGGAGCAGTTCTTC.

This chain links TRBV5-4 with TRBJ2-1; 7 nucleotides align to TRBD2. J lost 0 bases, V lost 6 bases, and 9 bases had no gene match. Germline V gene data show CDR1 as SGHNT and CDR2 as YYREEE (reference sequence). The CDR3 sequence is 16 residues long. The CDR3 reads CASTQGGQSSYNEQFF. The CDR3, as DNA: TGTGCCAGCACCCAGGGAGGGCAGAGCTCCTACAATGAGCAGTTCTTC.

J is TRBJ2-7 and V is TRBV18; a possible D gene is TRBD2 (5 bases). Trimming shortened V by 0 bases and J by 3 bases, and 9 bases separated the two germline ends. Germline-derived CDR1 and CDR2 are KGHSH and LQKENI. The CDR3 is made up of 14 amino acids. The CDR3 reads CASSPPREGYEQYF. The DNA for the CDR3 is TGTGCCAGCTCACCACCGAGGGAAGGCTACGAGCAGTACTTC. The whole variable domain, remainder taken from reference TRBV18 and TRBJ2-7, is NAGVMQNPRHLVRRRGQEARLRCSPMKGHSHVYWYRQLPEEGLKFMVYLQKENIIDESGMPKERFSAEFPKEGPSILRIQQVVRGDSAAYFCASSPPREGYEQYFGPGTRLTVT.

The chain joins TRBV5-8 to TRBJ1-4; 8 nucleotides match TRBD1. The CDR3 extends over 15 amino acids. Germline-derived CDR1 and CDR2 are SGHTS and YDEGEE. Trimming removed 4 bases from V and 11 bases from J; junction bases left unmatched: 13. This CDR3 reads CASSALRTGRYKLFF. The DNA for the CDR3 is TGTGCCAGCAGCGCTCTCAGGACAGGGAGGTATAAACTGTTTTTT.

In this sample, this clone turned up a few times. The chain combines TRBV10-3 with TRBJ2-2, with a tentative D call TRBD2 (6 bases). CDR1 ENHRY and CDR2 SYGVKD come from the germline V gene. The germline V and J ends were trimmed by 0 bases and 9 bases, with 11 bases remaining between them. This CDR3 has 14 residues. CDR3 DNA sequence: TGTGCCATCAGTGAGTCGCGGGGAGCTAGGGAGCTGTTTTTT. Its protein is CAISESRGARELFF.

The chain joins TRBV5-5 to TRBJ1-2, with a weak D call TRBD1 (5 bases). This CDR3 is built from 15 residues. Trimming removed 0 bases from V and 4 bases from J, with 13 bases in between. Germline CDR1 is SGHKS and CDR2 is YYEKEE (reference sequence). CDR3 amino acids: CASSLDAGLSYGYTF. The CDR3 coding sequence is TGTGCCAGCAGCTTGGATGCAGGGTTGAGCTATGGCTACACCTTC.

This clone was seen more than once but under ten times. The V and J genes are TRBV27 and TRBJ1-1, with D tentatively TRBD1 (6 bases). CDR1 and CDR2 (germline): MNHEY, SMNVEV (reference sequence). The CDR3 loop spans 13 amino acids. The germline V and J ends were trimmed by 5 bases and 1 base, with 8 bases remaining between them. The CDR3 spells CASSRGQNTEAFF. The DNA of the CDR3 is TGTGCCAGCAGTAGGGGACAGAACACTGAAGCTTTCTTT.

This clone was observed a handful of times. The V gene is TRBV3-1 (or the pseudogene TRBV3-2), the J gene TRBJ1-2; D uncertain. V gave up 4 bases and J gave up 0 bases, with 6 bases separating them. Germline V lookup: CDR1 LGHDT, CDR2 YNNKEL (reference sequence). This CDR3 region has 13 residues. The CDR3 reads CASSPGANYGYTF. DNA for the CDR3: TGTGCCAGCAGCCCCGGAGCTAACTATGGCTACACCTTC.

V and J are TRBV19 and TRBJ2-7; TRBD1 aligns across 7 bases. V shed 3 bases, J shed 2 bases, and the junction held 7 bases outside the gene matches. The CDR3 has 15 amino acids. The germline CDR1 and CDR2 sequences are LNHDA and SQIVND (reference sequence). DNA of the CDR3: TGTGCCAGTAGTATTGGGACAGTAGGGGCCTACGAGCAGTACTTC. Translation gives CASSIGTVGAYEQYF.

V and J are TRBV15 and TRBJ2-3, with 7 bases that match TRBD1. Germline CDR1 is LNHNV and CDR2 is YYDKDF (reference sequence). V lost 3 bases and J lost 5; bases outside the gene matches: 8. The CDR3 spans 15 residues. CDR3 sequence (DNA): TGTGCCACCAGCAGGGCTACAGGGGCGCTAGATACGCAGTATTTT. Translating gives CATSRATGALDTQYF. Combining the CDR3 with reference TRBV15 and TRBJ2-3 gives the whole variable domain DAMVIQNPRYQVTQFGKPVTLSCSQTLNHNVMYWYQQKSSQAPKLLFHYYDKDFNNEADTPDNFQSRRPNTSFCFLDIRSPGLGDTAMYLCATSRATGALDTQYFGPGTRLTVL.